Below are 8 T cell receptor beta chains sequenced from a single sample in a study of response to subunit inactivated influenza vaccine. MiXCR, run by TCRdb on the RT-PCR reads, gives a single entry per CDR3 protein. The table includes 500,000 to 600,000 distinct CDR3 sequences, approximately 17% detected once. Source: CD4+ T cells sorted from PBMCs, taken approximately 25 months after vaccination. These receptors were taken from a man aged 50 to 75 who received an inactivated influenza vaccine.

This clonotype was observed a few times. CDR3 loop: CASSERPTDTQYF. In DNA form, the CDR3 reads TGTGCCAGCAGTGAGAGACCTACAGATACGCAGTATTTT. The V call is TRBV2, the J call TRBJ2-3; D remains unclear. Looked up from germline, CDR1 is SNHLY and CDR2 is FYNNEI. Trimming stripped 3 bases from V and 3 bases from J, with 7 bases between. CDR3 size: 13 residues.

The chain is built from TRBV20-1 and TRBJ1-2; possible D gene TRBD1, 6 bases. Trimming removed 2 bases at V and 4 bases at J, with 20 bases between. The CDR3 runs to 16 residues. CDR1 is DFQATT and CDR2 is SNEGSKA in the germline V gene (reference sequence). CDR3 DNA: TGCAGTGCTAGAAACCAAGGGGGAGACAGCCTCTATGGCTACACCTTC. Translating gives CSARNQGGDSLYGYTF.

This clonotype came up a few times. This chain connects TRBV6-2 or TRBV6-3 to TRBJ2-2; D remains unclear. Between the trimmed V and J ends, which lost 4 bases and 4 bases, there was a span of 10 bases. Germline lookup yields CDR1 MNHEY and CDR2 SVGEGT. The CDR3 is made up of 14 amino acids. The CDR3 sequence is CASSSDSPTGELFF. For the CDR3, the DNA is TGTGCCAGCAGTTCCGACTCCCCCACCGGGGAGCTGTTTTTT.

Many counts were recorded for this clonotype. The J gene is TRBJ2-7, the V gene TRBV7-2; D is possibly TRBD1 (6 bases). The CDR3 totals 15 residues. CDR1 is SGHTA and CDR2 is FQGNSA in the germline V gene. V was clipped by 5 bases and J by 1 base, with 15 bases between them. The CDR3 DNA is TGTGCCAGCAGCCCACAGGGCGGTTCGTCCTACGAGCAGTACTTC. Translated: CASSPQGGSSYEQYF.

The V gene is TRBV5-1, the J gene TRBJ2-1; TRBD2 might be the D (5 bases). Germline V gene data show CDR1 as SGHRS and CDR2 as YFSETQ. The germline V and J ends were trimmed by 4 bases and 4 bases, with 12 bases remaining between them. This CDR3 region has 14 residues. The CDR3 bases are TGCGCCAGCAGCCGGCCTACTAGTTACAATGAGCAGTTCTTC. Residues: CASSRPTSYNEQFF.

CDR3 sequence reads: CASSYKRGPQETQYF. CDR3 nucleotides: TGTGCCAGCAGTTACAAGCGGGGGCCCCAAGAGACCCAGTACTTC. This chain joins TRBV6-5 and TRBJ2-5; 8 bases agree with TRBD2. The CDR3 contains 15 residues. Germline V gene data show CDR1 as MNHEY and CDR2 as SVGAGI. V trimming: 2 bases; J trimming: 1 base; junction bases outside the gene matches: 3.

This clonotype was detected a few times. The chain combines TRBV24-1 with TRBJ1-1; 8 bases fit TRBD1. V lost 3 bases and J lost 1; bases outside the gene matches: 0. This CDR3 comprises 14 residues. Germline values: CDR1 KGHDR, CDR2 SFDVKD. Here the CDR3 DNA reads TGTGCCACCAGTGATGGGACAGGGAACACTGAAGCTTTCTTT. Its protein product is CATSDGTGNTEAFF.

This chain joins TRBV2 and TRBJ2-1; D may be TRBD1 (6 bases). Germline loops: CDR1 SNHLY, CDR2 FYNNEI. The V gene lost 9 bases and the J gene lost 7 bases, with 19 bases spanning the gap. The CDR3 loop spans 14 amino acids. The CDR3 DNA reads TGTGCCAGGGGGAGTGTGGACAGAAGGAATGAGCAGTTCTTC. Translation gives CARGSVDRRNEQFF. The whole variable domain, filled in from reference TRBV2 and TRBJ2-1, reads EPEVTQTPSHQVTQMGQEVILRCVPISNHLYFYWYRQILGQKVEFLVSFYNNEISEKSEIFDDQFSVERPDGSNFTLKIRSTKLEDSAMYFCARGSVDRRNEQFFGPGTRLTVL.